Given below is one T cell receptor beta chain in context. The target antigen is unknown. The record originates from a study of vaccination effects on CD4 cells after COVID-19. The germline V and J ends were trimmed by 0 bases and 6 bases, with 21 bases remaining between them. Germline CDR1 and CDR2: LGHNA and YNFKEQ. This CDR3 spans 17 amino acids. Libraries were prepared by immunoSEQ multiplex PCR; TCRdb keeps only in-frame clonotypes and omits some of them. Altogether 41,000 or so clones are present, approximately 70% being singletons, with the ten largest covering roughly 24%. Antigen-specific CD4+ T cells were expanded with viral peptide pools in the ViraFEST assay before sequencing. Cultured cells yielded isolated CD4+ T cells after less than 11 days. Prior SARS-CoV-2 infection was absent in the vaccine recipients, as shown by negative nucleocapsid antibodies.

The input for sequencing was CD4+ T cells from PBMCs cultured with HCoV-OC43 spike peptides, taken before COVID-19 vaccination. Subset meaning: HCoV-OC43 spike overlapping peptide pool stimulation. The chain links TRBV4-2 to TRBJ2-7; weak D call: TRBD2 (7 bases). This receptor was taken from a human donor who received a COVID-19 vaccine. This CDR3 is CASSQDPEGQSGVEQYF. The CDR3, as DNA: TGTGCCAGCAGCCAAGATCCGGAAGGACAGAGCGGGGTCGAGCAGTACTTC.